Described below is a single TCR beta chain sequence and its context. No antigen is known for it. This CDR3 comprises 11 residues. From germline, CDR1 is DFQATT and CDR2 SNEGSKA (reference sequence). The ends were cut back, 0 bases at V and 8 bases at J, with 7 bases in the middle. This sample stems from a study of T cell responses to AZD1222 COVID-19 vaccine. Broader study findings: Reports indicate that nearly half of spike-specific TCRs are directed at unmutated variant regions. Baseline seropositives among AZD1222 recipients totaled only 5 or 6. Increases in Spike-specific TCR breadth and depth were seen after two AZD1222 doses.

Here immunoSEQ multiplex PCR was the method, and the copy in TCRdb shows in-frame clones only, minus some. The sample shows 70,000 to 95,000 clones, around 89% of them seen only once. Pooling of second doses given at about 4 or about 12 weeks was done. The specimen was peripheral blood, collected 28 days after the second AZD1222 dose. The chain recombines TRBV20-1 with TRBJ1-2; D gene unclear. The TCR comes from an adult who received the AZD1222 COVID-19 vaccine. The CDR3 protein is CSARDPGGYTF. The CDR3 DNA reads TGCAGTGCTAGAGATCCTGGGGGCTACACCTTC.